Shown below are 9 T cell receptor beta chains from a single sample sequenced in a study of brain T cells in children with intractable seizures. TCRdb keeps only in-frame clones here, not all; method: immunoSEQ multiplex PCR. In the table there are 340,000 or so clones, nearly 95% of which are singletons. Time point defined: blood from clinic visit 5 months post-surgery; TSC patient then seizure free. The starting material was peripheral blood, obtained 5 to 6 months after surgery. These TCRs come from a boy in the first two years of life with tuberous sclerosis and intractable seizures.

V is TRBV12-3 or TRBV12-4 and J is TRBJ1-1; D gene uncertain. V dropped 5 bases and J dropped 0 bases, with 7 bases sitting between them. CDR3 size: 13 residues. CDR3 DNA sequence: TGTGCCAGCAGTCCCGTTATGAACACTGAAGCTTTCTTT. This sequence encodes CASSPVMNTEAFF.

The chain couples TRBV3-1 (or the pseudogene TRBV3-2) to TRBJ2-5, with TRBD2 as a possible D gene (5 bases). This CDR3 is built from 12 residues. V was cut by 1 base and J by 6 bases, with 6 bases left in between. Germline assignment: CDR1 LGHDT and CDR2 YNNKEL (reference sequence). The CDR3 protein is CASSQGRKTQYF. CDR3 in DNA: TGTGCCAGCAGCCAAGGGAGGAAGACCCAGTACTTC.

This clone was recorded a few times. The chain recombines TRBV19 with TRBJ1-5; 10 nucleotides line up with TRBD1. CDR1 and CDR2 from the germline V gene are LNHDA and SQIVND (reference sequence). This CDR3 region has 17 residues. V lost 4 bases, J lost 1 base, and 7 bases stayed unmatched. The CDR3 is CASSTWTGGPSNQPQHF. The CDR3 DNA reads TGTGCCAGTAGTACGTGGACAGGGGGGCCCAGCAATCAGCCCCAGCATTTT. Full variable domain (outside the CDR3, taken from reference TRBV19 and TRBJ1-5): DGGITQSPKYLFRKEGQNVTLSCEQNLNHDAMYWYRQDPGQGLRLIYYSQIVNDFQKGDIAEGYSVSREKKESFPLTVTSAQKNPTAFYLCASSTWTGGPSNQPQHFGDGTRLSIL.

The chain employs TRBV6-5 and TRBJ1-4; no firm D call. The CDR3 loop spans 13 amino acids. Germline lookup yields CDR1 MNHEY and CDR2 SVGAGI. V lost 8 bases to trimming and J lost 5 bases, with 12 bases between them. The CDR3 DNA is TGTGCCAGCCTCCGGTCGCAAAATGAAAAACTGTTTTTT. It yields the protein CASLRSQNEKLFF.

The CDR3 protein is CASSPSPSGNEQFF. Here the CDR3 DNA reads TGTGCCAGCAGCCCGTCTCCTAGCGGCAATGAGCAGTTCTTC. The chain couples TRBV11-3 to TRBJ2-1; 7 bases are a match to TRBD2. CDR1 and CDR2 (germline): SGHNT, YENEEA. This CDR3 spans 14 amino acids. Germline trimming cut 5 bases from V and 6 bases from J; bases unmatched to any gene: 7.

The rearrangement uses TRBV2 and TRBJ1-2; D uncertain. Trimming shortened V by 5 bases and J by 2 bases, and 9 bases separated the two germline ends. The CDR3 sequence is 13 residues long. From germline, CDR1 is SNHLY and CDR2 FYNNEI. The CDR3 bases are TGTGCCAGCAGTCCAAGCGAAAACTATGGCTACACCTTC. Encoded protein: CASSPSENYGYTF.

The rearrangement uses TRBV6-1 and TRBJ2-7, with TRBD1 identical over 8 bases. The ends lost 2 bases at V and 2 bases at J; junction bases unmatched: 8. CDR3 length: 16 residues. The V gene's germline CDR1 is MNHNS and CDR2 SASEGT. CDR3 sequence: CASSEPGTGPPYEQYF. CDR3 coding DNA: TGTGCCAGCAGTGAACCAGGGACAGGTCCTCCCTACGAGCAGTACTTC.

This chain connects TRBV28 to TRBJ2-1; tentative D call: TRBD1 (6 bases). V lost 2 bases and J 1 base, leaving 6 bases between the germline ends. The CDR3 has 14 residues. Germline V lookup: CDR1 MDHEN, CDR2 SYDVKM. The CDR3 sequence: CASSLDRSYNEQFF. The CDR3 region has the DNA TGTGCCAGCAGTTTAGACAGGTCCTACAATGAGCAGTTCTTC.

This clone was found once. The rearrangement joins TRBV11-2 to TRBJ2-5; unclear D gene. This CDR3 spans 15 amino acids. Germline V lookup: CDR1 SGHAT, CDR2 FQNNGV. V shed 0 bases and J shed 1 base, with 9 bases lying between them. The CDR3 region has the DNA TGTGCCAGCAGCTTAGATACGGGTTTCCAAGAGACCCAGTACTTC. Its protein product is CASSLDTGFQETQYF.